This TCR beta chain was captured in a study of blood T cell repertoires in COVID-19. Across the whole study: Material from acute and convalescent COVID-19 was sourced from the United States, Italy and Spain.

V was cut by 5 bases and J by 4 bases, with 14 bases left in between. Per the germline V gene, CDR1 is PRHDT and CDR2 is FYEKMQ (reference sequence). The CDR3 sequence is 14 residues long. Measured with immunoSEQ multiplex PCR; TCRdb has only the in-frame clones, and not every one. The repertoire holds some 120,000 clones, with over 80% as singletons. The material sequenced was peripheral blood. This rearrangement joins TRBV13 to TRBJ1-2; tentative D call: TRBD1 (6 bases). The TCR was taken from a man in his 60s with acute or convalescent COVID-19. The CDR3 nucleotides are TGTGCCAGCAGCACAGGGACGGCCGGCTATGGCTACACCTTC. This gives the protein CASSTGTAGYGYTF.